These 24 T cell receptor beta chains came from one sample sequenced in a study of T cells after yellow fever vaccination (dated by TCRdb to between 2018 and 2020). The treatment or condition label, as the study defines it: live attenuated yellow fever vaccine strain. Receptor libraries were prepared by 5' RACE. For sequencing, an Illumina HiSeq 2500 was employed. Using fastp trimming at Q25 and MiXCR clonotype assembly, TCRdb reanalyzed the public sequencing data and kept in-frame beta chains. Each entry merges the rows of one CDR3 protein and shows their most common DNA and genes. The sample profile shows some 600,000 distinct CDR3 sequences; about a sixth of them were found once. Around 16% of the sample comes from the top ten. The sample in question was PBMCs, obtained less than 6 days after the first yellow fever vaccination. The receptors shown here come from a man younger than 35 who received the YFV17D yellow fever vaccine.

The V call is TRBV25-1, the J call TRBJ2-3, with 10 bases matching TRBD1. Germline values: CDR1 MGHDK, CDR2 SYGVNS. CDR3 length: 17 amino acids. Trimming took 0 bases from V and 5 from J; bases not matched to a gene: 8. CDR3 sequence: CASSEYSGQGVGDTQYF. Written as DNA, the CDR3 is TGTGCCAGCAGTGAATACTCCGGACAGGGGGTTGGAGATACGCAGTATTTT.

This clonotype has a count of ten or more. This chain connects TRBV4-2 to TRBJ2-7, with 12 nucleotides matching TRBD2. The CDR3 has 15 amino acids. V shed 6 bases, J shed 0 bases, and the junction held 3 bases outside the gene matches. The germline V gene has CDR1 LGHNA and CDR2 YNFKEQ. CDR3 DNA sequence: TGTGCCAGCAGGGAGGGACTAGCGGGCTCCTACGAGCAGTACTTC. This sequence encodes CASREGLAGSYEQYF.

Only a few counts were recorded for this clonotype. This chain links TRBV20-1 with TRBJ1-2; 7 bases map to TRBD1. The V gene end was trimmed by 5 bases and the J gene end by 0 bases; junction bases not matched to a gene: 9. Germline assignment: CDR1 DFQATT and CDR2 SNEGSKA (reference sequence). The CDR3 sequence is 15 residues long. The DNA for the CDR3 is TGCAGTGCTGTAGACAGGGTATCGGCTAACTATGGCTACACCTTC. Protein: CSAVDRVSANYGYTF.

This clonotype came up a few times. This sequence joins TRBV7-2 and TRBJ2-7, with TRBD2 matching 8 bases. The CDR3 is 17 amino acids. J was trimmed by 4 bases and V by 5 bases; bases with no gene match: 16. Germline lookup yields CDR1 SGHTA and CDR2 FQGNSA. The DNA for the CDR3 is TGTGCCAGCAGCCTCATATCGGGGTCGGCGGGGGGTTACGAGCAGTACTTC. Its protein is CASSLISGSAGGYEQYF.

This clonotype was recorded a few times. This rearrangement joins TRBV6-5 to TRBJ2-3; 10 bases are a match to TRBD2. V gave up 2 bases and J gave up 0 bases; unmatched junction bases: 8. The germline V gene encodes CDR1 MNHEY and CDR2 SVGAGI. This CDR3 comprises 18 residues. This CDR3 reads CASSYPLAGEASTDTQYF. In DNA form, the CDR3 reads TGTGCCAGCAGTTACCCGCTAGCGGGGGAGGCTAGCACAGATACGCAGTATTTT.

This clonotype was seen a few times. The chain combines TRBV5-6 with TRBJ2-5, with TRBD1 matching 7 bases. CDR1 is SGHDT, CDR2 YYEEEE, per germline. With V trimmed by 4 bases and J by 4 bases, 10 bases remained unmatched. The CDR3 covers 15 residues. CDR3 residues: CASSADRAGTETQYF. CDR3 sequence (DNA): TGTGCCAGCAGCGCCGACAGGGCCGGGACAGAGACCCAGTACTTC. Full variable domain (outside the CDR3, taken from reference TRBV5-6 and TRBJ2-5): DAGVTQSPTHLIKTRGQQVTLRCSPKSGHDTVSWYQQALGQGPQFIFQYYEEEERQRGNFPDRFSGHQFPNYSSELNVNALLLGDSALYLCASSADRAGTETQYFGPGTRLLVL.

The V call is TRBV20-1, the J call TRBJ2-3; 15 bases agree with TRBD2. Germline-derived CDR1 and CDR2 are DFQATT and SNEGSKA (reference sequence). With V trimmed by 7 bases and J by 1 base, 3 bases remained unmatched. The CDR3 runs to 15 residues. CDR3 sequence: CSGTSGGARTDTQYF. CDR3 sequence (DNA): TGCAGTGGGACTAGCGGGGGGGCGCGCACAGATACGCAGTATTTT.

The rearrangement uses TRBV6-1 and TRBJ1-1; 9 positions agree with TRBD1. CDR3 length: 15 residues. In germline, CDR1 is MNHNS, CDR2 SASEGT. The V segment lost 8 bases and the J segment 3 bases; nucleotides outside the gene matches: 10. CDR3 amino acids: CASGRQGGIDTEAFF. The DNA of the CDR3 is TGTGCCAGCGGGAGACAGGGGGGGATTGACACTGAAGCTTTCTTT.

V and J are TRBV20-1 and TRBJ2-5; D gene ambiguous. Germline V gene sequence: CDR1 DFQATT, CDR2 SNEGSKA (reference sequence). V was trimmed by 2 bases and J by 0 bases, leaving 4 bases between them. This CDR3 has 12 residues. CDR3 loop: CSARSDQETQYF. The CDR3 bases are TGCAGTGCTAGAAGTGACCAAGAGACCCAGTACTTC.

This clonotype was seen a handful of times. This rearrangement joins TRBV20-1 to TRBJ2-3; TRBD2 matches at 11 bases. This CDR3 has 15 residues. Germline V gene lookup returns CDR1 DFQATT and CDR2 SNEGSKA (reference sequence). Unmatched junction bases numbered 7, after V lost 6 bases and J lost 2 bases. The CDR3 region has the DNA TGCAGTGCCAACCTAGCGGGGGGCTTCACAGATACGCAGTATTTT. Amino acids: CSANLAGGFTDTQYF.

The V call is TRBV5-4, the J call TRBJ2-6; no firm D call. CDR1 is SGHNT and CDR2 is YYREEE in the germline V gene (reference sequence). The CDR3 consists of 14 residues. The germline V and J ends were trimmed by 6 bases and 4 bases, with 11 bases remaining between them. CDR3 DNA: TGTGCCAGCACTACGTTTAACGGGGCCAACGTCCTGACTTTC. Protein product: CASTTFNGANVLTF.

In its sample, this clonotype was seen a few times. This rearrangement joins TRBV12-3 or TRBV12-4 to TRBJ1-6; D gene ambiguous. The CDR3 is 15 amino acids. V lost 3 bases, J lost 0 bases, and 6 bases lay in between. CDR3 protein: CASSFGVSYNSPLHF. The CDR3 nucleotides read TGTGCCAGCAGTTTTGGAGTCTCCTATAATTCACCCCTCCACTTT.

The sample holds many counts of this clonotype. This rearrangement joins TRBV12-3 or TRBV12-4 to TRBJ1-2; maybe TRBD1 (5 bases). The CDR3 length is 12 residues. Between the trimmed V and J ends, which lost 0 bases and 8 bases, there was a span of 7 bases. DNA for the CDR3: TGTGCCAGCAGTTTAGCCGGGGGAGGCTACACCTTC. Translated, it gives CASSLAGGGYTF.

This clonotype was seen a handful of times. The gene calls are TRBV6-5 and TRBJ1-1; 7 bases are shared with TRBD1. Germline V lookup: CDR1 MNHEY, CDR2 SVGAGI. This CDR3 is 15 amino acids long. J was trimmed by 5 bases and V by 2 bases; bases with no gene match: 8. Here the CDR3 reads CASSYKDRMGTEAFF. CDR3 in DNA: TGTGCCAGCAGTTACAAGGACAGGATGGGGACTGAAGCTTTCTTT.

The chain recombines TRBV29-1 with TRBJ2-1, with TRBD1 identical over 11 bases. Germline CDR1 SQVTM, CDR2 ANQGSEA. The J segment lost 3 bases and the V segment lost 4 bases, leaving 5 bases of the junction unmatched. The CDR3 has 15 amino acids. In DNA form, the CDR3 reads TGCAGCGTTGCCGGGACAGGGGGAATCTACAATGAGCAGTTCTTC. Translation gives CSVAGTGGIYNEQFF.

This clonotype was seen a few times. The V gene is TRBV4-1, the J gene TRBJ2-1, with D unclear. The CDR3 sequence is 14 residues long. The germline gives CDR1 MGHRA, CDR2 YSYEKL. The germline V and J ends were trimmed by 4 bases and 8 bases, with 15 bases remaining between them. Written as DNA, the CDR3 is TGCGCCAGCAGCCCCTTACTGGGTATCTATGAGCAGTTCTTC. It codes for CASSPLLGIYEQFF.

This chain links TRBV6-4 with TRBJ2-1, with 9 positions matching TRBD1. The J segment lost 9 bases and the V segment lost 0 bases, leaving 0 bases of the junction unmatched. Germline CDR1 and CDR2: MRHNA and SNTAGT. The CDR3 consists of 13 residues. In DNA, the CDR3 is TGTGCCAGCAGTGACTCGGACAGGGGTGAGCAGTTCTTC. Protein sequence: CASSDSDRGEQFF.

The genes are TRBV4-1 and TRBJ1-5; possibly TRBD1 for D (5 bases). Germline V gene sequence: CDR1 MGHRA, CDR2 YSYEKL. There are 14 residues in the CDR3. V dropped 2 bases and J dropped 4 bases, with 9 bases sitting between them. CDR3: CASSQSQGNQPQHF. In DNA form, the CDR3 reads TGCGCCAGCAGCCAATCCCAGGGTAATCAGCCCCAGCATTTT.

This clonotype has only a few counts. V and J are TRBV20-1 and TRBJ2-7; 7 nucleotides align to TRBD1. The CDR3 length is 14 residues. V gave up 0 bases and J gave up 2 bases; unmatched junction bases: 4. Germline V gives CDR1 DFQATT, CDR2 SNEGSKA (reference sequence). CDR3 sequence reads: CSARDAQGAYEQYV. DNA of the CDR3: TGCAGTGCTAGAGATGCCCAGGGGGCCTACGAGCAGTACGTC.

V and J are TRBV6-2 or TRBV6-3 and TRBJ2-5, with TRBD1 as a possible D gene (5 bases). The CDR3 length is 14 residues. Per germline, CDR1 MNHEY and CDR2 SVGEGT. V lost 1 base and J lost 6, with 12 bases in between. CDR3 DNA sequence: TGTGCCAGCAGTTACTTGGGGCCCGGTCAGACCCAGTACTTC. Amino acids: CASSYLGPGQTQYF.

This clonotype was observed a few times. The genes are TRBV4-1 and TRBJ1-4; the D is unclear. This CDR3 is built from 12 residues. The V gene's germline CDR1 is MGHRA and CDR2 YSYEKL. V was cut by 1 base and J by 6 bases, with 3 bases left in between. CDR3 sequence reads: CASSQAYEKLFF. The CDR3 DNA reads as TGCGCCAGCAGCCAAGCCTATGAAAAACTGTTTTTT.

The sample holds a few counts of this clonotype. This chain uses TRBV12-3 or TRBV12-4 with TRBJ1-3, with unresolved D. Between the trimmed V and J ends, which lost 0 bases and 5 bases, there was a span of 11 bases. The CDR3 covers 15 residues. The DNA for the CDR3 is TGTGCCAGCAGTTTAGCGGTCGGGTCTAGAAACACCATATATTTT. It translates to CASSLAVGSRNTIYF.

V and J are TRBV7-9 and TRBJ1-4; D ambiguous. The CDR3 length is 14 residues. V shed 3 bases and J shed 7 bases, with 12 bases lying between them. The V gene's germline CDR1 is SEHNR and CDR2 FQNEAQ (reference sequence). Written as DNA, the CDR3 is TGTGCCAGCAGCTTCGCAGGTCCAGGTGAAAAACTGTTTTTT. Its protein product is CASSFAGPGEKLFF.

This clonotype occurred a few times. Its ends do not fully match the called genes, so a read error is possible. For the CDR3, the DNA is TGTGCCAGCAGTTTAGAGACAGGGGCCCCGCAGGACTTC. Its protein product is CASSLETGAPQDF. The chain joins TRBV12-3 or TRBV12-4 to TRBJ2-1, with 8 bases aligning to TRBD1. This CDR3 is built from 13 residues.